This paragraph reports one T cell receptor beta chain. Its antigen is unknown. Treatment described: oral pan-JAK inhibitor, 5-10 mg twice daily. Once RNA had been extracted, it was reverse transcribed into cDNA to act as the sequencing template. TCRdb keeps only in-frame clones here, not all; method: immunoSEQ multiplex PCR. The data contain some 200,000 clones, about three fifths of them seen just once; the ten biggest clones take up roughly 1.6%. This entry comes from a study of CD8+ T cells in alopecia areata. Study in general: A regimen of oral tofacitinib, 5 to 10 mg twice daily, was given to treated patients. Points from the study as a whole: There were also resident alphabeta T cells of normal skin sequenced in scalp samples. Clonality in lesional scalp, especially alopecia totalis/universalis, exceeded that of normal scalp. Possibly because of HLA-related factors, TCR sharing was less clear across patients than in mice.

Sequencing used CD4+ T cells sorted from blood, obtained at week 4, from a patient treated with tofacitinib. The receptor's source is a human donor with alopecia areata.

The DNA for the CDR3 is TGCAGCGGGGTGAATCAGGGCTCCAAAAACATTCAGTACTTC. Translation gives CSGVNQGSKNIQYF. V and J are TRBV29-1 and TRBJ2-4; D might be TRBD1 (5 bases). The length of the CDR3 is 14 residues. Germline V CDR1 and CDR2: SQVTM, ANQGSEA. The V and J ends lost 7 bases and 2 bases respectively, with 15 bases between them. The entire variable domain, with the rest obtained from reference TRBV29-1 and TRBJ2-4, is as follows: SAVISQKPSRDICQRGTSLTIQCQVDSQVTMMFWYRQQPGQSLTLIATANQGSEATYESGFVIDKFPISRPNLTFSTLTVSNMSPEDSSIYLCSGVNQGSKNIQYFGAGTRLSVL.